This T cell receptor beta chain was retrieved from a study of blood T cell repertoires in COVID-19. Study-level background: Sample material is recorded as cDNA or gDNA derived from T cells, B-cell-depleted T cells, or PBMCs.

The length of the CDR3 is 15 residues. V gave up 6 bases and J gave up 7 bases; unmatched junction bases: 13. Germline loops: CDR1 MNHEY, CDR2 SVGAGI. Sequencing used immunoSEQ multiplex PCR; TCRdb keeps in-frame clones, though not all of them. The sample holds around 200,000 clones, 90% seen once. The receptor's source is a man aged 45-60 years with acute or convalescent COVID-19. Sequencing was performed on peripheral blood. The V gene is TRBV6-5, the J gene TRBJ2-7; 9 nucleotides agree with TRBD1. The CDR3 spells CASRAPGTGSKEQYF. The CDR3, as DNA: TGTGCCAGCAGAGCACCGGGGACAGGGTCCAAGGAGCAGTACTTC.